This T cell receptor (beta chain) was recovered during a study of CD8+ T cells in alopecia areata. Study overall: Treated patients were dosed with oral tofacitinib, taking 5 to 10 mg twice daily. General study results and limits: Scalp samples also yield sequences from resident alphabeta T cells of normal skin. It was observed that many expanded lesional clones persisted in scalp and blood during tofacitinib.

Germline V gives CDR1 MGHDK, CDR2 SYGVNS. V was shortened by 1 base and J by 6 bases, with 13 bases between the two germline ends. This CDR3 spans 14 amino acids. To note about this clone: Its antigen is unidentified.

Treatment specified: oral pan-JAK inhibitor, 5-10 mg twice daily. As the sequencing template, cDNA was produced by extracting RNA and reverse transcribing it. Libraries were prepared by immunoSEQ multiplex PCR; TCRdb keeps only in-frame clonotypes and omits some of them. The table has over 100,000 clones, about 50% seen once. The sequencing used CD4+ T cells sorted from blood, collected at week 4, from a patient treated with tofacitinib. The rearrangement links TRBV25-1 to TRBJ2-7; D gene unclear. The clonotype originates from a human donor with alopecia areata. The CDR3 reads CASSELDRDGEQYF. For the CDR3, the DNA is TGTGCCAGCAGTGAATTGGATCGCGACGGCGAGCAGTACTTC.